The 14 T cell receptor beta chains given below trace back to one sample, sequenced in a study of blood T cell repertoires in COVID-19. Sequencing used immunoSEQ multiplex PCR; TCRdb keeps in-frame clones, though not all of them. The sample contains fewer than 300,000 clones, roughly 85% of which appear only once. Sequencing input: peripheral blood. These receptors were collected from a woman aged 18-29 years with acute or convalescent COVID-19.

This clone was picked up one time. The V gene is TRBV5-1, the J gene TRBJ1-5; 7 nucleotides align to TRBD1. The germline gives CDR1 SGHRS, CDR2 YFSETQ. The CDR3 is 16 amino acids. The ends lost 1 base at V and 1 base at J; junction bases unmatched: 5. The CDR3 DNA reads TGCGCCAGCAGCTTGTTGGGCAGGGGGAGCAATCAGCCCCAGCATTTT. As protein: CASSLLGRGSNQPQHF.

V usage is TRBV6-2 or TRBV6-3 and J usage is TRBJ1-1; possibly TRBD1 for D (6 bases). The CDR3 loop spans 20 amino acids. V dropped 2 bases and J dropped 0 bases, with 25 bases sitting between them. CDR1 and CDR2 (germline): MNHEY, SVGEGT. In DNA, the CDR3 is TGTGCCAGCAGTTACCATCGGACAGCCCCTCGTGGAGGAATGAACACTGAAGCTTTCTTT. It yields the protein CASSYHRTAPRGGMNTEAFF.

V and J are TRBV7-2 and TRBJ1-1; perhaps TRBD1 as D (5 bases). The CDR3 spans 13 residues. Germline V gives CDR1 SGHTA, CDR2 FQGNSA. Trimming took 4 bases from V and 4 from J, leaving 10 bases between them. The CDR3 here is CASSSRVATEAFF. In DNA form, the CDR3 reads TGTGCCAGCAGCTCCAGGGTTGCCACTGAAGCTTTCTTT.

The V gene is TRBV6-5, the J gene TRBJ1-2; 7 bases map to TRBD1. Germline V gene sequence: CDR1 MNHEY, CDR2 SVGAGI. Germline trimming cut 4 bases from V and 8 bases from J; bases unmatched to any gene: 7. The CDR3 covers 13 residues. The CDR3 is CASSSQGERGYTF. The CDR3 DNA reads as TGTGCCAGCAGTTCCCAGGGGGAGCGGGGCTACACCTTC.

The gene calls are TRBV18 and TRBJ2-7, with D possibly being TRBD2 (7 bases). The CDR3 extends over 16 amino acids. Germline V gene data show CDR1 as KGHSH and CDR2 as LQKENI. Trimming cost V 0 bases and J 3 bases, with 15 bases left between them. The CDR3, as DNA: TGTGCCAGCTCACCACCCGGGGGAGGGACACGCTACGAGCAGTACTTC. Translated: CASSPPGGGTRYEQYF.

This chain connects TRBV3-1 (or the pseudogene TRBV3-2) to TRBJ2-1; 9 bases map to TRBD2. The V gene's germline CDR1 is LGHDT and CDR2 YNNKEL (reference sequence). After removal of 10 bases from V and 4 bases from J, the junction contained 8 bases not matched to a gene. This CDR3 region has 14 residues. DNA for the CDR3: TGTGCCACCGCGACTAGCGGAGGTTACAATGAGCAGTTCTTC. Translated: CATATSGGYNEQFF.

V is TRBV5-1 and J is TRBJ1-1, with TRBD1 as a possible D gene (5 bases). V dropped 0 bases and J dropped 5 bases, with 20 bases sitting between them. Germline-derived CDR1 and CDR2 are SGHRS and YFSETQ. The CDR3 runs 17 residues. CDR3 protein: CASSLAKLSGGRTEAFF. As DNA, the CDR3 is TGCGCCAGCAGCTTGGCCAAACTGAGTGGGGGGAGGACTGAAGCTTTCTTT.

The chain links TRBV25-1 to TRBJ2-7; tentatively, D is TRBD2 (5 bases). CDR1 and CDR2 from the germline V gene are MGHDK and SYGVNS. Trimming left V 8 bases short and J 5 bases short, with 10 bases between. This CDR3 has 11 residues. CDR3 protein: CASSPRDEQYF. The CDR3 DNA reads TGTGCCAGCTCCCCGCGGGACGAGCAGTACTTC.

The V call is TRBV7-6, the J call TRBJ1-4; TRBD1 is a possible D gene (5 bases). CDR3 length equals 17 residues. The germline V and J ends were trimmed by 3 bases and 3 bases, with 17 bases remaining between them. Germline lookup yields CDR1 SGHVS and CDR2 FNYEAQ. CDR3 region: CASSFRLGGAANEKLFF. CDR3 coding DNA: TGTGCCAGCAGCTTTCGACTGGGGGGAGCAGCTAATGAAAAACTGTTTTTT.

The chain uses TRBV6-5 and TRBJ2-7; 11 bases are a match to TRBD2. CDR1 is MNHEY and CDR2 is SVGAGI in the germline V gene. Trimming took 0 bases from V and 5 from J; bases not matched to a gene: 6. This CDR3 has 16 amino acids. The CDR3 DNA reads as TGTGCCAGCAGTTACTCCCGACTAGCGGGAAAAGACGAGCAGTACTTC. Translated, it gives CASSYSRLAGKDEQYF.

The CDR3 reads CASSEYSPKSPLHF. CDR3 sequence (DNA): TGTGCCAGCAGTGAATATTCACCTAAGTCACCCCTCCACTTT. The chain has TRBV25-1 and TRBJ1-6; D gene ambiguous. The germline V gene has CDR1 MGHDK and CDR2 SYGVNS. The CDR3 loop spans 14 amino acids. V lost 0 bases and J lost 10, with 10 bases in between.

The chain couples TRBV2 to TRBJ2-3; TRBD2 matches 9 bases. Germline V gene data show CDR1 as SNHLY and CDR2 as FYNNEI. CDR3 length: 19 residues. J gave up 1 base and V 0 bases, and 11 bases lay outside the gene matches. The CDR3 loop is CASSEAVAGGFFRTDTQYF. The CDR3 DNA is TGTGCCAGCAGTGAAGCAGTTGCGGGAGGGTTCTTTCGCACAGATACGCAGTATTTT.

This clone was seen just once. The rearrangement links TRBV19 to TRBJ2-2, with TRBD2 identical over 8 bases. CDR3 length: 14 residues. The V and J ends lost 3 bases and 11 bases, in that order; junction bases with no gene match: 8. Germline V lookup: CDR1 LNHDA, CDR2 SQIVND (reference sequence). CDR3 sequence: CASSIVREAFELFF. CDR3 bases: TGTGCCAGTAGTATCGTGCGGGAGGCGTTTGAGCTGTTTTTT. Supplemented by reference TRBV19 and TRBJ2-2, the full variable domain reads DGGITQSPKYLFRKEGQNVTLSCEQNLNHDAMYWYRQDPGQGLRLIYYSQIVNDFQKGDIAEGYSVSREKKESFPLTVTSAQKNPTAFYLCASSIVREAFELFFGEGSRLTVL.

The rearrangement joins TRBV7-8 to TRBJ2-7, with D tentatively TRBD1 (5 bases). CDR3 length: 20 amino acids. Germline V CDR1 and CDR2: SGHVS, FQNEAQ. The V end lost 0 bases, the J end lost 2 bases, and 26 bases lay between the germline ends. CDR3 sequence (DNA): TGTGCCAGCAGCTTAGCGATCCAGGGCACTCCCGAAGGGCCTACCTACGAGCAGTACTTC. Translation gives CASSLAIQGTPEGPTYEQYF.